Below, 20 T cell receptor beta chains from the same sample are listed, as sequenced in a study of cytomegalovirus exposure and HLA in healthy donors. The PCR made use of 60 Vbeta and 13 Jbeta primers. The protocol was immunoSEQ multiplex PCR, while the TCRdb copy is restricted to in-frame clones and leaves out a portion. The repertoire holds over 110,000 clones, with around three quarters as singletons. The material sequenced was PBMCs. These receptor sequences come from a woman aged 40 to 50 in good health and CMV-seropositive.

The chain links TRBV10-3 to TRBJ1-4, with unresolved D. V was trimmed by 4 bases and J by 7 bases, leaving 10 bases between them. Germline CDR1 is ENHRY and CDR2 is SYGVKD. The CDR3 is 13 amino acids. The CDR3 sequence: CAISVQESEKLFF. The CDR3, as DNA: TGTGCCATCAGTGTCCAGGAAAGTGAAAAACTGTTTTTT.

The chain couples TRBV10-3 to TRBJ1-1; D is unclear. V gave up 3 bases and J gave up 3 bases, with 8 bases separating them. The V gene's germline CDR1 is ENHRY and CDR2 SYGVKD. CDR3 length: 13 amino acids. The CDR3 spells CAISDQVHTEAFF. The CDR3 DNA is TGTGCCATCAGTGACCAGGTACACACTGAAGCTTTCTTT.

This clone was recorded a few times. The chain employs TRBV5-5 and TRBJ1-2, with D possibly matching TRBD1 (5 bases). The CDR3 extends over 14 amino acids. Germline V CDR1 and CDR2: SGHKS, YYEKEE (reference sequence). Trimming removed 4 bases from V and 6 bases from J, with 16 bases in between. The CDR3 DNA reads TGTGCCAGCAGCCCTGTAGGCCGGGGGGATGGCTACACCTTC. Protein: CASSPVGRGDGYTF.

The V and J genes are TRBV5-1 and TRBJ2-2; D is perhaps TRBD2 (5 bases). Germline V gives CDR1 SGHRS, CDR2 YFSETQ. Trimming cost V 4 bases and J 1 base, with 11 bases left between them. CDR3 length equals 15 residues. The CDR3, as DNA: TGCGCCAGCAGCCCGGAAGCGGTGAACACCGGGGAGCTGTTTTTT. Encoded protein: CASSPEAVNTGELFF.

The rearrangement joins TRBV7-8 to TRBJ1-5; TRBD1 matches 8 bases. The CDR3 is 18 residues long. Germline values: CDR1 SGHVS, CDR2 FQNEAQ. V trimming: 5 bases; J trimming: 6 bases; junction bases outside the gene matches: 18. The CDR3 coding sequence is TGTGCCAGCAGCCTCCAGGCGAGGACAGGGCCCCGGGCTCAGCCCCAGCATTTT. Its translation: CASSLQARTGPRAQPQHF.

This clone was seen only once. The chain links TRBV11-3 to TRBJ2-7, with D maybe TRBD1 (5 bases). V was pared by 5 bases and J by 2 bases, with 10 bases between. This CDR3 comprises 13 residues. Germline assignment: CDR1 SGHNT and CDR2 YENEEA. The CDR3 nucleotides are TGTGCCAGCAGCGGGGCGGCCGCCTACGAGCAGTACTTC. Translated: CASSGAAAYEQYF.

The table lists this clone with a count of one. The V call is TRBV7-9, the J call TRBJ2-1; 9 positions match TRBD1. This CDR3 contains 15 residues. The V and J ends lost 3 bases and 1 base, in that order; junction bases with no gene match: 1. Germline V gene sequence: CDR1 SEHNR, CDR2 FQNEAQ (reference sequence). The CDR3 DNA is TGTGCCAGCAGCTTGGACAGGGGTTCCTACAATGAGCAGTTCTTC. Amino acid sequence: CASSLDRGSYNEQFF.

The V gene is TRBV5-1, the J gene TRBJ2-5, with TRBD1 matching over 8 bases. CDR1 and CDR2 (germline): SGHRS, YFSETQ. This CDR3 has 15 amino acids. The J segment lost 5 bases and the V segment lost 0 bases, leaving 6 bases of the junction unmatched. CDR3 in amino acids: CASSLEGTGVETQYF. CDR3 DNA: TGCGCCAGCAGCTTGGAAGGGACAGGCGTGGAGACCCAGTACTTC.

J is TRBJ1-1 and V is TRBV7-2, with no clear D. CDR1 and CDR2 (germline): SGHTA, FQGNSA. V lost 4 bases and J 1 base, leaving 7 bases between the germline ends. The CDR3 contains 13 residues. CDR3 nucleotides: TGTGCCAGCAGCTCTAGGTGGAACACTGAAGCTTTCTTT. Protein product: CASSSRWNTEAFF.

A few counts support this clone. This rearrangement joins TRBV2 to TRBJ1-2, with TRBD1 identical over 8 bases. Germline V CDR1 and CDR2: SNHLY, FYNNEI. This CDR3 spans 13 amino acids. V was clipped by 4 bases and J by 6 bases; unmatched bases: 4. Here the CDR3 reads CASSGTGRDGYTF. The CDR3 coding sequence is TGTGCCAGCAGTGGGACAGGGAGGGATGGCTACACCTTC.

This clone was counted ten times or more. The chain has TRBV6-6 and TRBJ1-2; tentative D call: TRBD1 (6 bases). Between the trimmed V and J ends, which lost 5 bases and 1 base, there was a span of 8 bases. The CDR3 loop spans 13 amino acids. CDR1 and CDR2 from the germline V gene are MNHNY and SVGAGI (reference sequence). The CDR3 DNA reads TGTGCCAGCAGTCCAGGGGTTAACTATGGCTACACCTTC. This translates into CASSPGVNYGYTF.

The rearrangement links TRBV18 to TRBJ1-1; the match to TRBD1 covers 10 bases. Trimming took 6 bases from V and 6 from J; bases not matched to a gene: 10. This CDR3 has 15 residues. Per the germline V gene, CDR1 is KGHSH and CDR2 is LQKENI. CDR3 nucleotides: TGTGCCAGCTCGATGCGGGACAGGGGAGGGTCTGAAGCTTTCTTT. Translating it yields CASSMRDRGGSEAFF.

This chain uses TRBV2 with TRBJ2-3; 7 bases map to TRBD2. Germline V gives CDR1 SNHLY, CDR2 FYNNEI. This CDR3 contains 11 residues. Losses at the gene ends were 4 bases for V and 11 bases for J; bases not matched to a gene: 3. CDR3 protein: CASSGLAEQYF. Here the CDR3 DNA reads TGTGCCAGCAGTGGACTAGCTGAGCAGTATTTT. Complete variable domain (other parts from reference TRBV2 and TRBJ2-3): EPEVTQTPSHQVTQMGQEVILRCVPISNHLYFYWYRQILGQKVEFLVSFYNNEISEKSEIFDDQFSVERPDGSNFTLKIRSTKLEDSAMYFCASSGLAEQYFGPGTRLTVL.

The rearrangement uses TRBV18 and TRBJ2-1; 10 bases agree with TRBD2. The germline V gene encodes CDR1 KGHSH and CDR2 LQKENI. The CDR3 is 15 residues long. V shed 1 base, J shed 5 bases, and the junction held 2 bases outside the gene matches. CDR3 loop: CASSPLGLANNEQFF. The CDR3 region has the DNA TGTGCCAGCTCACCACTGGGACTAGCGAACAATGAGCAGTTCTTC.

V is TRBV2 and J is TRBJ1-1, with 9 bases matching TRBD1. The CDR3 sequence is 13 residues long. In germline, CDR1 is SNHLY, CDR2 FYNNEI. V dropped 4 bases and J dropped 4; count of bases not matched to a gene: 1. The CDR3 sequence: CASSGTGVTEAFF. The CDR3 DNA sequence: TGTGCCAGCAGTGGGACAGGGGTCACTGAAGCTTTCTTT.

The chain uses TRBV14 and TRBJ2-5, with 9 positions matching TRBD2. V shed 2 bases and J 4 bases; nucleotides not matched to a gene: 14. The V gene's germline CDR1 is SGHDN and CDR2 FVKESK. CDR3 size: 18 residues. The CDR3 sequence: CASSQHPAWREGGETQYF. CDR3 sequence (DNA): TGTGCCAGCAGCCAACACCCTGCCTGGCGGGAGGGAGGAGAGACCCAGTACTTC. The full variable domain, its missing parts supplied by reference TRBV14 and TRBJ2-5, is EAGVTQFPSHSVIEKGQTVTLRCDPISGHDNLYWYRRVMGKEIKFLLHFVKESKQDESGMPNNRFLAERTGGTYSTLKVQPAELEDSGVYFCASSQHPAWREGGETQYFGPGTRLLVL.

The chain couples TRBV5-1 to TRBJ2-3, with D maybe TRBD2 (6 bases). V was shortened by 3 bases and J by 1 base, with 9 bases between the two germline ends. Germline lookup yields CDR1 SGHRS and CDR2 YFSETQ. CDR3 length: 14 residues. The CDR3: CASSSEGRTDTQYF. Here the CDR3 DNA reads TGCGCCAGCAGCTCGGAGGGGCGCACAGATACGCAGTATTTT.

The chain carries TRBV23-1 and TRBJ1-2; 7 nucleotides match TRBD1. TRBV23-1 is labeled an ORF, and its function is uncertain. The CDR3 is 15 residues long. Germline trimming cut 8 bases from V and 2 bases from J; bases unmatched to any gene: 11. CDR3: CASEHPRQGNYGYTF. The CDR3 DNA sequence: TGCGCCAGCGAGCACCCTCGACAGGGAAACTATGGCTACACCTTC.

This clone occurred once. The genes are TRBV2 and TRBJ2-2; D gene ambiguous. Trimming removed 0 bases at V and 4 bases at J, with 9 bases between. Germline V CDR1 and CDR2: SNHLY, FYNNEI. CDR3 length: 15 amino acids. The CDR3 loop is CASSEALRSTGELFF. CDR3 bases: TGTGCCAGCAGTGAAGCGTTAAGGAGCACCGGGGAGCTGTTTTTT.

The CDR3 DNA reads as TGTGCCAGCAGCAGAACAGCAAGCACAGATACGCAGTATTTT. It translates to CASSRTASTDTQYF. The chain is built from TRBV11-3 and TRBJ2-3, with D unresolved. The CDR3 is made up of 14 amino acids. V lost 5 bases, J lost 0 bases, and 9 bases lay in between. From germline, CDR1 is SGHNT and CDR2 YENEEA.